Listed below are T cell receptor beta chains from one sample, sequenced in a study of cytomegalovirus exposure and HLA in healthy donors. Repertoires were generated with immunoSEQ multiplex PCR, while TCRdb's copy carries only in-frame clones and drops some. This table holds about 160,000 clones, 75% found once. Input material: PBMCs. These receptors were collected from a woman in her forties or fifties in good health and CMV-seropositive. Each CDR3 is given with its conserved first and last residue. The D gene is left open where the match is weak. Clone sizes are given selectively: once, few, many, or a class where the clone is expanded.

.,TRBJ1-3,once,TRBV12-5,CASGSLNTIYF,TGTGCTAGTGGTTCCTTAAACACCATATATTTT
TRBD2,TRBJ2-1,few,TRBV4-2,CASSRSGTSGGARNEQFF,TGTGCCAGCAGCCGATCCGGGACTAGCGGGGGGGCGCGGAATGAGCAGTTCTTC
.,TRBJ2-7,.,TRBV20-1,CSAGEDYEQYF,TGCAGTGCAGGTGAGGACTACGAGCAGTACTTC
.,TRBJ2-3,once,TRBV6-4,CASSDSVGPGTQYF,TGTGCCAGCAGTGACTCGGTGGGCCCAGGTACGCAGTATTTT
.,TRBJ1-2,few,TRBV4-1,CASSHVGSYGYTF,TGCGCCAGCAGCCATGTGGGCAGCTATGGCTACACCTTC
.,TRBJ1-1,.,TRBV5-1,CASSLQGTTEAFF,TGCGCCAGCAGCTTGCAGGGGACCACTGAAGCTTTCTTT
.,TRBJ2-1,.,TRBV30,CACEGSSYNEQFF,TGTGCCTGTGAGGGTAGCTCCTACAATGAGCAGTTCTTC
TRBD2,TRBJ2-1,once,TRBV7-2,CASSLVAGRGEQFF,TGTGCCAGCAGCTTAGTCGCAGGGAGGGGTGAGCAGTTCTTC
.,TRBJ2-5,.,TRBV27,CASSPSIAETQYF,TGTGCCAGCAGCCCTTCGATCGCGGAGACCCAGTACTTC
TRBD2,TRBJ2-5,.,TRBV27,CASRKWLAGGETQYF,TGTGCCAGCAGGAAGTGGCTAGCGGGGGGAGAGACCCAGTACTTC
TRBD1,TRBJ2-7,.,TRBV30,CAWNRGQGTHEQYF,TGTGCCTGGAATAGGGGACAGGGGACGCACGAGCAGTACTTC
.,TRBJ2-5,.,TRBV7-7,CASSPDPSGAPYF,TGTGCCAGCAGCCCAGACCCTAGTGGGGCGCCTTACTTC
TRBD2,TRBJ2-3,.,TRBV18,CASSQRLAGAGTDTQYF,TGTGCCAGCTCACAACGACTAGCGGGGGCAGGCACAGATACGCAGTATTTT
TRBD2,TRBJ2-1,.,TRBV27,CASSPLATAGGGEQFF,TGTGCCAGCAGTCCTCTTGCTACAGCGGGGGGTGGTGAGCAGTTCTTC
.,TRBJ1-3,.,TRBV15,CATKDLRGSGNTIYF,TGTGCCACCAAGGACCTCAGGGGCTCTGGAAACACCATATATTTT
TRBD1,TRBJ2-3,.,TRBV7-3,CASSPTRGPDTQYF,TGTGCCAGCAGCCCCACGAGGGGGCCAGATACGCAGTATTTT
TRBD2,TRBJ2-7,.,TRBV7-9,CASSLASGSGEQYF,TGTGCCAGCAGCTTAGCTAGCGGGTCGGGCGAGCAGTACTTC
.,TRBJ1-4,once,TRBV5-1,CASSFLGGGGEKLFF,TGCGCCAGCAGCTTCCTCGGCGGCGGCGGTGAAAAACTGTTTTTT
TRBD1,TRBJ1-6,.,TRBV6-5,CASSGTGFNSPLHF,TGTGCCAGCAGCGGGACAGGGTTTAATTCACCCCTCCACTTT
.,TRBJ2-3,.,TRBV5-1,CASSSGGPSDTQYF,TGCGCCAGCAGCTCCGGGGGGCCGTCCGATACGCAGTATTTT
.,TRBJ1-6,.,TRBV5-8,CASSSGDGSFYNSPLHF,TGTGCCAGCAGCTCGGGTGACGGATCTTTCTATAATTCACCCCTCCACTTT
.,TRBJ1-2,.,TRBV28,CASSSDTVNYGYTF,TGTGCCAGCAGTTCGGACACGGTAAACTATGGCTACACCTTC
TRBD1,TRBJ1-6,.,TRBV2,CASRSTGDGSPLHF,TGTGCCAGCAGATCGACAGGGGACGGGTCACCCCTCCACTTT
TRBD1,TRBJ1-3,once,TRBV19,CASSIGGTGSGNTIYF,TGTGCCAGTAGTATAGGCGGGACAGGGAGCGGAAACACCATATATTTT
TRBD2,TRBJ2-1,.,TRBV6-5,CASSPDPGGPLFF,TGTGCCAGCAGCCCGGATCCGGGGGGGCCGCTGTTCTTC
TRBD2,TRBJ2-7,.,TRBV4-1,CASSQDYDGRYEQYF,TGCGCCAGCAGCCAAGATTATGACGGGAGGTACGAGCAGTACTTC
.,TRBJ2-7,.,TRBV2,CASSTGYEQYF,TGTGCCAGCAGCACAGGATACGAGCAGTACTTC
.,TRBJ2-1,few,TRBV6-5,CASSYSPGALHEQFF,TGTGCCAGCAGTTACTCCCCTGGGGCTCTCCATGAGCAGTTCTTC
TRBD1,TRBJ2-3,.,TRBV11-3,CASSSGQMDGDTQYF,TGTGCCAGCAGCTCGGGACAGATGGACGGGGATACGCAGTATTTT
.,TRBJ1-1,few,TRBV7-7,CASSSTVNTEAFF,TGTGCCAGCAGCTCCACAGTGAACACTGAAGCTTTCTTT
.,TRBJ1-2,.,TRBV6-5,CASRRTEDYGYTF,TGTGCCAGCAGACGGACAGAAGATTATGGCTACACCTTC
TRBD1,TRBJ1-2,.,TRBV14,CASSQGGTGNYGYTF,TGTGCCAGCAGCCAAGGAGGGACAGGCAACTATGGCTACACCTTC
.,TRBJ2-5,.,TRBV5-1,CASSLSATEETQYF,TGCGCCAGCAGCTTGTCCGCGACAGAAGAGACCCAGTACTTC
.,TRBJ2-7,.,TRBV7-9,CASSLDSPPYEQYF,TGTGCCAGCAGCTTAGACTCGCCCCCCTACGAGCAGTACTTC
TRBD2,TRBJ2-7,.,TRBV7-2,CASSSGPAGGREQYF,TGTGCCAGCAGCTCAGGCCCAGCGGGGGGTCGAGAGCAGTACTTC
.,TRBJ2-1,once,TRBV2,CASSEEGYEQFF,TGTGCCAGCAGTGAAGAGGGGTATGAGCAGTTCTTC
.,TRBJ2-7,.,TRBV7-9,CASSLLGDEQYF,TGTGCCAGCAGCTTATTAGGGGACGAGCAGTACTTC
TRBD2,TRBJ2-5,once,TRBV5-8,CASNPLGGVQETQYF,TGTGCCAGCAACCCACTCGGGGGGGTCCAAGAGACCCAGTACTTC
TRBD1,TRBJ1-2,.,TRBV9,CASSAALRGSNYGYTF,TGTGCCAGCAGCGCAGCCCTCAGGGGGTCTAACTATGGCTACACCTTC
.,TRBJ1-4,few,TRBV5-6,CASSRQETNEKLFF,TGTGCCAGCAGCCGACAGGAAACTAATGAAAAACTGTTTTTT
TRBD1,TRBJ1-4,.,TRBV2,CASGDRTGPLGNEKLFF,TGTGCCAGCGGCGACCGGACAGGGCCGTTAGGTAATGAAAAACTGTTTTTT
TRBD1,TRBJ1-1,few,TRBV29-1,CSVAGQGWTEAFF,TGCAGCGTTGCAGGACAGGGGTGGACTGAAGCTTTCTTT
.,TRBJ2-7,.,TRBV6-1,CASGRVISYEQYF,TGTGCCAGCGGCCGGGTTATCTCCTACGAGCAGTACTTC
TRBD1,TRBJ1-2,once,TRBV20-1,CSAERDSGYTF,TGCAGTGCTGAACGGGACAGTGGCTACACCTTC
TRBD2,TRBJ2-2,.,TRBV5-5,CASVNLGLAAGELFF,TGTGCCAGCGTTAACTTGGGACTAGCCGCCGGGGAGCTGTTTTTT
.,TRBJ2-2,few,TRBV11-2,CASTALRELFF,TGTGCCAGCACCGCACTTCGGGAGCTGTTTTTT
.,TRBJ1-2,.,TRBV6-1,CAPTKYCSDYGYTF,TGTGCCCCAACTAAATACTGTTCGGACTATGGCTACACCTTC
.,TRBJ1-2,.,TRBV5-1,CASSLGGIGRGYTF,TGCGCCAGCAGCTTGGGGGGCATAGGGAGGGGCTACACCTTC